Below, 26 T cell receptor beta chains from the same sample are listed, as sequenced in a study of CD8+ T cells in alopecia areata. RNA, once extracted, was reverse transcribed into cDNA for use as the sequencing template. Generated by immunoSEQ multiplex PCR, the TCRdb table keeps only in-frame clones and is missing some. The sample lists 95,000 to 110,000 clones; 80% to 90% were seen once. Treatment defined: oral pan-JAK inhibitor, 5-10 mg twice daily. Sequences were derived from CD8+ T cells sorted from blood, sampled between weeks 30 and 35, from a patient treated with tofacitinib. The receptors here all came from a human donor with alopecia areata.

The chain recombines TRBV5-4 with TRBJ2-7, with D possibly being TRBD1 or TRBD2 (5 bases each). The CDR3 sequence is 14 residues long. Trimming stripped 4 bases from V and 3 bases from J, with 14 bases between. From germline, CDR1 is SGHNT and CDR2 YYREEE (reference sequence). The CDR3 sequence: CASSPDRGIYEQYF. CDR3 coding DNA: TGTGCCAGCAGCCCTGACAGAGGGATCTACGAGCAGTACTTC.

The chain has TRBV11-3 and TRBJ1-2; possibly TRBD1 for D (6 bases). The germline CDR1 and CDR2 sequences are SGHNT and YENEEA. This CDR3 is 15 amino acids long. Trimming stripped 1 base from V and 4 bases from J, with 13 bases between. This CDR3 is CASSLVPATGYGYTF. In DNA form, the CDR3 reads TGTGCCAGCAGCTTAGTCCCCGCGACAGGCTATGGCTACACCTTC.

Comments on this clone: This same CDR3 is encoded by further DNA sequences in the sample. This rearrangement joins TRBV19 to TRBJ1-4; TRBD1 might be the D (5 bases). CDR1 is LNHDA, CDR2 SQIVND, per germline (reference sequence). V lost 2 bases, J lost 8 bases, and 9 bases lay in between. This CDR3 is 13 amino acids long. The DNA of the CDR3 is TGTGCCAGTAGTATACAGGGCGGCGAAAAACTGTTTTTT. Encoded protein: CASSIQGGEKLFF.

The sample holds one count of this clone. This CDR3 is CASISNYRGGFEKLFF. CDR3 coding DNA: TGTGCCAGTATTTCAAATTACAGGGGAGGATTTGAAAAACTGTTTTTT. The rearrangement links TRBV19 to TRBJ1-4, with 7 bases aligning to TRBD1. The V gene end was trimmed by 7 bases and the J gene end by 7 bases; junction bases not matched to a gene: 15. This CDR3 is 16 amino acids long. CDR1 and CDR2 from the germline V gene are LNHDA and SQIVND (reference sequence).

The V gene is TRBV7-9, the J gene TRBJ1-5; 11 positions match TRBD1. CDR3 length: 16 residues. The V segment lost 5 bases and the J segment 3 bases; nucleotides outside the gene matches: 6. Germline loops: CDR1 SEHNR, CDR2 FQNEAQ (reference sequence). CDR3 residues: CASSLGTGGSNQPQHF. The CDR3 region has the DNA TGTGCCAGCAGCCTCGGGACAGGGGGGTCCAATCAGCCCCAGCATTTT.

CDR3 sequence: CASSPGQGPYEQYF. In DNA, the CDR3 is TGTGCCAGTAGTCCGGGACAGGGGCCCTACGAGCAGTACTTC. The chain combines TRBV19 with TRBJ2-7; 10 bases agree with TRBD1. The CDR3 extends over 14 amino acids. Germline assignment: CDR1 LNHDA and CDR2 SQIVND (reference sequence). V lost 5 bases, J lost 2 bases, and 3 bases stayed unmatched.

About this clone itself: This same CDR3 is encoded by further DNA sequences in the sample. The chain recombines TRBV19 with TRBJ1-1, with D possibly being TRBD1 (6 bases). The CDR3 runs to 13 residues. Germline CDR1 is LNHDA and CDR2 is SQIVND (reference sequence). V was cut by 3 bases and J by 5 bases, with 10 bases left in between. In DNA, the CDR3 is TGTGCCAGTAGTATCACAGGGAATACTGAAGCTTTCTTT. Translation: CASSITGNTEAFF. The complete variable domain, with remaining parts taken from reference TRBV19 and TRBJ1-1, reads DGGITQSPKYLFRKEGQNVTLSCEQNLNHDAMYWYRQDPGQGLRLIYYSQIVNDFQKGDIAEGYSVSREKKESFPLTVTSAQKNPTAFYLCASSITGNTEAFFGQGTRLTVV.

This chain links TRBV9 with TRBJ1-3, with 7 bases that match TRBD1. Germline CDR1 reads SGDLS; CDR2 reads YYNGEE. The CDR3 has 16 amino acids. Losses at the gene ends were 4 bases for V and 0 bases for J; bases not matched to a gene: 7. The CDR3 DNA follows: TGTGCCAGCAGCCCGACAGGGTCAAGCTCTGGAAACACCATATATTTT. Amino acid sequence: CASSPTGSSSGNTIYF.

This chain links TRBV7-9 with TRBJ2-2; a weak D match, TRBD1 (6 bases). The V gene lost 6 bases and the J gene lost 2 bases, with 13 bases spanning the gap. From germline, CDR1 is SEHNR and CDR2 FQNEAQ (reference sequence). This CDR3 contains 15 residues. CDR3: CASRYPDSNTGELFF. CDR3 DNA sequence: TGTGCCAGCAGATACCCGGACAGTAACACCGGGGAGCTGTTTTTT.

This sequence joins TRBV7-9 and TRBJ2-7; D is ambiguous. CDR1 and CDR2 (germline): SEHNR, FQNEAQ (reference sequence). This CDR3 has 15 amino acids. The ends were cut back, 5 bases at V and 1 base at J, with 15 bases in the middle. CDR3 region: CASSRAPGPSYEQYF. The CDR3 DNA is TGTGCCAGCAGCCGCGCGCCGGGCCCGTCCTACGAGCAGTACTTC.

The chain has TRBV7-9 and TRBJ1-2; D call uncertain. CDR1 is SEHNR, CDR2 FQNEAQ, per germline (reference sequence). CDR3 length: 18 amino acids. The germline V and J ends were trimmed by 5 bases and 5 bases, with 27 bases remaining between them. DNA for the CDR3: TGTGCCAGCAGCCCAACCATGGACGGGAGGACGTCCAATTATGGCTACACCTTC. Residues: CASSPTMDGRTSNYGYTF.

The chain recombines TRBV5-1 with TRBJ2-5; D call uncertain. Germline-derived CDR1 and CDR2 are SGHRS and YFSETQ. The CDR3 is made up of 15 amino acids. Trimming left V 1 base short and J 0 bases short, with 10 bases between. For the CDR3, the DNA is TGCGCCAGCAGCTTGCTTTCGGTGTACCAAGAGACCCAGTACTTC. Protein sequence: CASSLLSVYQETQYF.

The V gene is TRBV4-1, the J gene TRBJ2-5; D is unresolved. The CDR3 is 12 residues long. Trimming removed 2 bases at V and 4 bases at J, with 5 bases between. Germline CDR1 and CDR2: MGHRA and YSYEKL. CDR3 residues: CASSQWSETQYF. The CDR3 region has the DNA TGCGCCAGCAGCCAATGGTCAGAGACCCAGTACTTC.

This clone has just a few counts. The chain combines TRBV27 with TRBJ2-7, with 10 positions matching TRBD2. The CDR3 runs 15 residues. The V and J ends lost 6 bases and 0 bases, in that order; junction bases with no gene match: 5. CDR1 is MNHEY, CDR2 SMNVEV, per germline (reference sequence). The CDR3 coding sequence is TGTGCCAGCAGCTCCCAGCGGGAGGGCTCCTACGAGCAGTACTTC. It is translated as CASSSQREGSYEQYF.

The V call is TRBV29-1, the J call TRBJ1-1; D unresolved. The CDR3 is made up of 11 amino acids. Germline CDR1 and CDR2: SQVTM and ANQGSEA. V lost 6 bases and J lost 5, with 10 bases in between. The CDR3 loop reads CSVSKETEAFF. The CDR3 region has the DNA TGCAGCGTATCCAAGGAGACTGAAGCTTTCTTT.

CDR3 protein: CASRPTSGRSIDTQYF. The DNA for the CDR3 is TGTGCCAGCCGTCCGACTAGCGGGAGGAGTATTGATACGCAGTATTTT. This rearrangement joins TRBV7-9 to TRBJ2-3; 13 bases line up with TRBD2. CDR1 is SEHNR, CDR2 FQNEAQ, per germline (reference sequence). The CDR3 spans 16 residues. With V trimmed by 8 bases and J by 6 bases, 11 bases remained unmatched.

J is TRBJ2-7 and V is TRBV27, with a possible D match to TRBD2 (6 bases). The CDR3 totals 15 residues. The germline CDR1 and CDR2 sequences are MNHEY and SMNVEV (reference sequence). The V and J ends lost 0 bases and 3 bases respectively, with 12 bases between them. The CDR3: CASSLSTSGIYEQYF. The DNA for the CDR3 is TGTGCCAGCAGTTTATCGACTAGTGGAATCTACGAGCAGTACTTC.

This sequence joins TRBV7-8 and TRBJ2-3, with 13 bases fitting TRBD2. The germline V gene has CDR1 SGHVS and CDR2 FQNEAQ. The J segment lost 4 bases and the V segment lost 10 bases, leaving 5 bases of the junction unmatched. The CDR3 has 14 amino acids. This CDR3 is CATRTSGGSDTQYF. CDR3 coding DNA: TGTGCCACGCGGACTAGCGGGGGCTCAGATACGCAGTATTTT.

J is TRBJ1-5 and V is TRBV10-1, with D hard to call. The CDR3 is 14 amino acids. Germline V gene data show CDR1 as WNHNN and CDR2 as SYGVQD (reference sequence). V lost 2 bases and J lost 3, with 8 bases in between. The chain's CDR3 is CASSEKGYNQPQHF. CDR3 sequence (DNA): TGCGCCAGCAGTGAGAAAGGTTACAATCAGCCCCAGCATTTT.

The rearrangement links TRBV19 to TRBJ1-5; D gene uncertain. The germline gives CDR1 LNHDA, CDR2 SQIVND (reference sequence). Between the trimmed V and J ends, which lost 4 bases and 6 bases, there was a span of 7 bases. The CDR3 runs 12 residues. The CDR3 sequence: CASSTGVQPQHF. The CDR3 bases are TGTGCCAGTAGTACTGGAGTTCAGCCCCAGCATTTT.

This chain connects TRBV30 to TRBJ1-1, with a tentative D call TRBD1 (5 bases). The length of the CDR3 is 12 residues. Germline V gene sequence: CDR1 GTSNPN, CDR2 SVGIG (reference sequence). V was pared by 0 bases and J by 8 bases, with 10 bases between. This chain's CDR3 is CAWSVRTYEAFF. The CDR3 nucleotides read TGTGCCTGGAGTGTAAGGACATACGAAGCTTTCTTT.

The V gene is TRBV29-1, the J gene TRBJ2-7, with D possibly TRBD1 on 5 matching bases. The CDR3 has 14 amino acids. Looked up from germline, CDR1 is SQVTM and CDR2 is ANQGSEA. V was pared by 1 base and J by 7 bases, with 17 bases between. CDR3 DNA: TGCAGCGTTGAAGGATGGGGCTCGGATATGGAGCAGTACTTC. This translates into CSVEGWGSDMEQYF.

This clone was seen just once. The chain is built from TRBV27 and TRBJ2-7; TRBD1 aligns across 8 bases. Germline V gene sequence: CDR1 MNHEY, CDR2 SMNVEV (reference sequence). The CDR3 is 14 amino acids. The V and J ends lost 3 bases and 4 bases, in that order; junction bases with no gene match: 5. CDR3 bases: TGTGCCAGCAGTTTTGGACAGGGTGGATACGAGCAGTACTTC. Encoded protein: CASSFGQGGYEQYF.

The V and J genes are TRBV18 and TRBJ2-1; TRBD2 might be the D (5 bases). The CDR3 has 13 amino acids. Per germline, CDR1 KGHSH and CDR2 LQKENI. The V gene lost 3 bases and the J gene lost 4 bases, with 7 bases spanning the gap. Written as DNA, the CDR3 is TGTGCCAGCTCACCGGACTGGTACAATGAGCAGTTCTTC. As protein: CASSPDWYNEQFF.

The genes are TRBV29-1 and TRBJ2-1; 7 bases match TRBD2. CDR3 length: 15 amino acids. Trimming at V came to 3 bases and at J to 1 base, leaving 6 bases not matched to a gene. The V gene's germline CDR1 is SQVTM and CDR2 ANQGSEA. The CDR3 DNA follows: TGCAGCGTTGACGGTCTCGGGGGGTCCTACAATGAGCAGTTCTTC. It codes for CSVDGLGGSYNEQFF.

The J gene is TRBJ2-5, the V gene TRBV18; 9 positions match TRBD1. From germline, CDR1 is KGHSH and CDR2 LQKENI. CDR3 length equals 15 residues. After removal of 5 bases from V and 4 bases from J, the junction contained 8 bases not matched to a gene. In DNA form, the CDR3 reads TGTGCCAGCTCATCGACAGGGGGTTTGGGAGAGACCCAGTACTTC. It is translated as CASSSTGGLGETQYF. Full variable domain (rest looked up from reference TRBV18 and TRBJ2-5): NAGVMQNPRHLVRRRGQEARLRCSPMKGHSHVYWYRQLPEEGLKFMVYLQKENIIDESGMPKERFSAEFPKEGPSILRIQQVVRGDSAAYFCASSSTGGLGETQYFGPGTRLLVL.